The clone carrying this TCR beta chain was detected a few times. These data originate in a study of cytotoxic CD8 clonotypes in ibrutinib-treated CLL. Here immunoSEQ multiplex PCR was the method, and the copy in TCRdb shows in-frame clones only, minus some. The sample contains 58,000 or so clones, approximately 57% of which appear only once. The CDR3 consists of 14 residues. V was trimmed by 6 bases and J by 0 bases, leaving 13 bases between them. CDR1 is SQVTM, CDR2 ANQGSEA, per germline. The V and J genes are TRBV29-1 and TRBJ2-3; D may be TRBD2 (5 bases). Sequenced material: PBMCs, taken after 12 months of ibrutinib treatment. The TCR comes from a human donor with chronic lymphocytic leukemia. The CDR3 reads CSVTSGTSTDTQYF. Here the CDR3 DNA reads TGCAGCGTAACCAGCGGTACTAGCACAGATACGCAGTATTTT.